The entry that follows covers one T cell receptor (beta chain) sequence. The antigen is undetermined. This sample was taken from a study of T cells in localized non-small cell lung cancer. Study conclusions and caveats: Heterogeneity remains possible, as sequencing covered one tumor region only. With higher T cell density in blood came longer overall survival. Uninvolved adjacent lung had the highest recorded T cell clonality, with tumor below it. Across samples, adjacent lung featured a median 57 of the top 100 tumor clones.

Clones were sequenced by immunoSEQ multiplex PCR, and TCRdb holds only the in-frame ones, with some missing. The sample carries about 7,000 clones, roughly 50% recorded once. The CDR3 covers 17 residues. Germline assignment: CDR1 SGDLS and CDR2 YYNGEE. After removal of 0 bases from V and 6 bases from J, the junction contained 10 bases not matched to a gene. Sequences were derived from lymph node tissue, sampled before any cancer treatment. The receptor was derived from a female donor over 55 with stage I lung adenocarcinoma. The rearrangement links TRBV9 to TRBJ1-4; 8 nucleotides match TRBD1. CDR3 amino acids: CASSVAASQGAHEKLFF. The CDR3 region has the DNA TGTGCCAGCAGCGTAGCCGCCTCCCAGGGGGCTCATGAAAAACTGTTTTTT.